This T cell receptor beta chain originates from a study of breast tumors, draining lymph nodes, adjacent tissues. The CDR3 loop spans 15 amino acids. V dropped 5 bases and J dropped 7; count of bases not matched to a gene: 9. MiXCR, applied by TCRdb to the multiplex PCR reads, yields one record per CDR3 protein. Here the sample spans some 230,000 distinct CDR3 sequences, less than 40% being singletons. This clonotype was observed many times. Samples came from axillary lymph nodes draining the breast cancer. The sample consisted of axillary lymph node tissue. The V gene is TRBV12-3 or TRBV12-4, the J gene TRBJ1-5; 9 bases are a match to TRBD1. The sequence was collected from a female donor with breast cancer. Some clones in this sample may be carry-over from other donors' samples. DNA of the CDR3: TGTGCCAGCAGTCCCCGGACAGGGGTGGGGCAGCCCCAGCATTTT. Translating it yields CASSPRTGVGQPQHF.